Below, one T cell receptor beta chain is given with its context. The record originates from a study of cytomegalovirus exposure and HLA in healthy donors. In the PCR, 60 Vbeta and 13 Jbeta primers were used. Original data processing: As a later analysis found, there were tens of millions of unique TCR beta chains, of which 8.5 million to 14 million were shared. Profiled with immunoSEQ multiplex PCR; TCRdb holds only in-frame clones, not every one. The V and J calls and clone size come from that table; D and trimming were worked out from the DNA. The table includes 130,000 or so clones, about four fifths detected once. Donors sampled were nominally healthy, though unrecorded immune exposures were likely. Germline values: CDR1 MNHEY, CDR2 SVGAGI. Trimming stripped 0 bases from V and 5 bases from J, with 16 bases between. The CDR3 runs to 16 residues.

The TCR originated in a male donor in good health and CMV-seronegative. This sequence joins TRBV6-5 and TRBJ2-5; D perhaps matches TRBD2 (6 bases). The sequenced sample was PBMCs. In nucleotides, the CDR3 is TGTGCCAGCAGTTACTCGAGGGGACTGAAAGGGGAGACCCAGTACTTC. Encoded protein: CASSYSRGLKGETQYF.